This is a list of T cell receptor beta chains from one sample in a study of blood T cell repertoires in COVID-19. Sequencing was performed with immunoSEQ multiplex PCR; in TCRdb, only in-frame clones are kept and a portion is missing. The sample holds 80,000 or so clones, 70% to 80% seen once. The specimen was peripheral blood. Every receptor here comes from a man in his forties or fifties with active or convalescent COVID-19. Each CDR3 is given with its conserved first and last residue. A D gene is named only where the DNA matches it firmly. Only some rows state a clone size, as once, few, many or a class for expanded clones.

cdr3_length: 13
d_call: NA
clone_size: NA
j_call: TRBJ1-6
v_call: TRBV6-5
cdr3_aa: CASSRSGNSPLHF
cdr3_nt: TGTGCCAGCAGCCGCTCAGGAAATTCACCCCTCCACTTT

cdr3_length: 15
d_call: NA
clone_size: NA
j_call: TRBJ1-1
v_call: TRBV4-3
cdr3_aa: CASSQRVAGKTEAFF
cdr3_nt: TGCGCCAGCAGCCAAAGGGTGGCGGGGAAGACTGAAGCTTTCTTT

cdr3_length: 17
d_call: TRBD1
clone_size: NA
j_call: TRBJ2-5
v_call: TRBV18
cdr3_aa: CASSPGDPGGYGETQYF
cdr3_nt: TGTGCCAGCTCACCCGGTGACCCAGGGGGTTATGGAGAGACCCAGTACTTC

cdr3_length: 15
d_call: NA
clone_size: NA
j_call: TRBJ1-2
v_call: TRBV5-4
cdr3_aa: CANSSGGGGSDGYTF
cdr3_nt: TGTGCCAACAGCTCCGGCGGGGGGGGCTCGGACGGCTACACCTTC

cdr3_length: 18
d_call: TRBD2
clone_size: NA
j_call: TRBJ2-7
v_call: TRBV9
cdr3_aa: CASSPQTSGGPGFMEQYF
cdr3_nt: TGTGCCAGCAGCCCCCAGACTAGCGGGGGGCCCGGATTTATGGAGCAGTACTTC

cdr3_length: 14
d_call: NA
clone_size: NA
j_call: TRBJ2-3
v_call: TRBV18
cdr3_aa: CASSPGQNTDTQYF
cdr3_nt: TGTGCCAGCTCACCCGGACAGAACACAGATACGCAGTATTTT

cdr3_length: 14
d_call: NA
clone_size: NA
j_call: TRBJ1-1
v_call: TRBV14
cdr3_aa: CASSPPGLNTEAFF
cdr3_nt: TGTGCCAGCAGCCCCCCAGGACTTAACACTGAAGCTTTCTTT

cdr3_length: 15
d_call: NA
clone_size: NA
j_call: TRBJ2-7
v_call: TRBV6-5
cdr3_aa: CASSYSGQGGYEQYF
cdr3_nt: TGTGCCAGCAGTTACTCGGGGCAGGGTGGCTACGAGCAGTACTTC

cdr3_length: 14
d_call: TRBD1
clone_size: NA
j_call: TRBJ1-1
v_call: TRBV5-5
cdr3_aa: CASSWGQGYTEAFF
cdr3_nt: TGTGCCAGCAGCTGGGGACAGGGATACACTGAAGCTTTCTTT

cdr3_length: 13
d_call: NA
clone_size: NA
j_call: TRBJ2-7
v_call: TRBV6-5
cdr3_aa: CASTWGPGSEQYF
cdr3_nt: TGTGCCAGCACCTGGGGGCCCGGCAGCGAGCAGTACTTC

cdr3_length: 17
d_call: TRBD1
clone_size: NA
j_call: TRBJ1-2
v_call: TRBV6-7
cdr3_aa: CASSYSGQDVFNYGYTF
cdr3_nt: TGTGCCAGCAGTTACTCTGGACAGGACGTATTTAACTATGGCTACACCTTC

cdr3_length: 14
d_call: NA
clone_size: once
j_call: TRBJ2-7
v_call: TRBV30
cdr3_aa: CAWSPGLRAYEQYF
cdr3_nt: TGTGCCTGGAGTCCGGGCCTGAGGGCCTACGAGCAGTACTTC

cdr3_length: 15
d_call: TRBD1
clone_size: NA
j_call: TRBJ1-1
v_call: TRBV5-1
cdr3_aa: CASSPGQGTLTEAFF
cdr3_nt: TGCGCCAGCAGCCCGGGACAGGGGACATTGACTGAAGCTTTCTTT

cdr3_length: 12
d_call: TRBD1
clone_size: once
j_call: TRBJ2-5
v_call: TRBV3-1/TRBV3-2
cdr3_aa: CASSQGRGPSHF
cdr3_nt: TGTGCCAGCAGCCAAGGAAGGGGGCCCAGTCACTTC

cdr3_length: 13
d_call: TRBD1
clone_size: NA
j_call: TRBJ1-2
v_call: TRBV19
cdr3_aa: CASSSSEGAVDTF
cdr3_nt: TGTGCCAGTAGTTCATCGGAGGGGGCAGTCGACACCTTC

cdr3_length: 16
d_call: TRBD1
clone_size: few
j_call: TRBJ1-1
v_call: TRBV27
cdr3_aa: CASSQGTGRGSTEAFF
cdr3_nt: TGTGCCAGCAGCCAAGGGACAGGGCGCGGAAGTACTGAAGCTTTCTTT

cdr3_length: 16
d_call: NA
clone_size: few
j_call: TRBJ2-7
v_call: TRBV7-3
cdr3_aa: CASSPAYGTLSYEQYF
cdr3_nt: TGTGCCAGCAGCCCAGCGTACGGGACACTATCCTACGAGCAGTACTTC

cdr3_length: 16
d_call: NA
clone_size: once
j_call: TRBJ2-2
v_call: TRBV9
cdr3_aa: CASSVAPAGVPGELFF
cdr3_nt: TGTGCCAGCAGCGTAGCTCCGGCAGGGGTACCCGGGGAGCTGTTTTTT

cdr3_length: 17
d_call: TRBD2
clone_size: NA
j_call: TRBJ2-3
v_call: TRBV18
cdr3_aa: CASSHPGLAGGTDTQYF
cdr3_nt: TGTGCCAGCTCTCACCCGGGACTAGCGGGGGGCACAGATACGCAGTATTTT

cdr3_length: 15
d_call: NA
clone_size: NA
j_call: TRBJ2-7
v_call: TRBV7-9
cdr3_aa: CASSFPTGNSYEQYF
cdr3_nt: TGTGCCAGCAGCTTTCCAACCGGGAACTCCTACGAGCAGTACTTC

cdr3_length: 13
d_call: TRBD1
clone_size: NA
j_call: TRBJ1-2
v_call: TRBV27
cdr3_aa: CASSLGQGNGYTF
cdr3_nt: TGTGCCAGCAGTCTCGGACAGGGGAATGGCTACACCTTC

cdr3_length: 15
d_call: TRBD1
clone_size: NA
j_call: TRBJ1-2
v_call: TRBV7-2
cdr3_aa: CASSPEGQGSYGYTF
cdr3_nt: TGTGCCAGCAGCCCGGAAGGACAGGGAAGCTATGGCTACACCTTC

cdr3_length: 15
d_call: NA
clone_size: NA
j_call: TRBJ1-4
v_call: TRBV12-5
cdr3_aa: CASGRGLQGNEKLFF
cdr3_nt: TGTGCTAGTGGTAGGGGCCTCCAGGGTAATGAAAAACTGTTTTTT

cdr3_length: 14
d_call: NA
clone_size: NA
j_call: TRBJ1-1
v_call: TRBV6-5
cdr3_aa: CASSYGGTGTEAFF
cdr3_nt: TGTGCCAGCAGTTACGGGGGGACGGGGACTGAAGCTTTCTTT

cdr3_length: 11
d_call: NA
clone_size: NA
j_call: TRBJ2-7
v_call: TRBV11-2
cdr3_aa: CACGGPYEQYF
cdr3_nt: TGTGCCTGTGGAGGACCCTACGAGCAGTACTTC

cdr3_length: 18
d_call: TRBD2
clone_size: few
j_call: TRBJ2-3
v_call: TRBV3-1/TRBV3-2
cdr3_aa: CASSQGLASGGARDTQYF
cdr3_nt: TGTGCCAGCAGCCAAGGCCTAGCTAGCGGGGGGGCGAGAGATACGCAGTATTTT

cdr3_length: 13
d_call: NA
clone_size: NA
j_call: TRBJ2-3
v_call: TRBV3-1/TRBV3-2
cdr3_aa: CASSQGSRDTQYF
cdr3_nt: TGTGCCAGCAGCCAAGGTAGCCGAGATACGCAGTATTTT

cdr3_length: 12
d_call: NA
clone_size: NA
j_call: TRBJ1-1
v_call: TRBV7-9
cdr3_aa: CASIAVNTEAFF
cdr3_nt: TGTGCCAGCATCGCAGTGAACACTGAAGCTTTCTTT

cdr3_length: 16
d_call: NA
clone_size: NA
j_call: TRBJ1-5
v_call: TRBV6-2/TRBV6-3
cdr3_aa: CASSSTTGLSNQPQHF
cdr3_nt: TGTGCCAGCAGTTCCACTACAGGGTTGAGCAATCAGCCCCAGCATTTT

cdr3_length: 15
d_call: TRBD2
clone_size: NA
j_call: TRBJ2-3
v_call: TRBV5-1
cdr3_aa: CASTQAGAGTDTQYF
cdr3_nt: TGCGCCAGCACACAAGCGGGGGCTGGCACAGATACGCAGTATTTT

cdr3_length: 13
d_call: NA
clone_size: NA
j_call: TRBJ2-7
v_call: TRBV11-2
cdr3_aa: CASSFSQSYEQYF
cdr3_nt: TGTGCCAGCAGCTTCTCACAGTCCTACGAGCAGTACTTC

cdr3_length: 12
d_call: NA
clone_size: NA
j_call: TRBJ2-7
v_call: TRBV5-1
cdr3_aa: CASSPEGPFRYF
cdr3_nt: TGCGCCAGCAGCCCGGAGGGGCCTTTCCGGTACTTC

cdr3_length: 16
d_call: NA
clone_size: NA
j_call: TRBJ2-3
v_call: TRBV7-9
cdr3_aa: CASSPTGDSSTDTQYF
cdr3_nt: TGTGCCAGCAGCCCGACAGGAGACTCTAGCACAGATACGCAGTATTTT

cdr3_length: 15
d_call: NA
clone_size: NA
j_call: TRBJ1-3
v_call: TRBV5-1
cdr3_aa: CASTQEAISGNTIYF
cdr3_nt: TGCGCCAGCACTCAGGAGGCGATCTCTGGAAACACCATATATTTT

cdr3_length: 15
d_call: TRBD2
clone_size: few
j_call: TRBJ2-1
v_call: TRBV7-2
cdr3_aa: CASSGQGGTYNEQFF
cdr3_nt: TGTGCCAGCAGCGGTCAGGGAGGGACCTACAATGAGCAGTTCTTC

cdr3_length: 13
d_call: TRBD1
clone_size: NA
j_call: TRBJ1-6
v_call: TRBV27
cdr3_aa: CASSQYRGSPLHF
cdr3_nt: TGTGCCAGCAGTCAGTACAGGGGATCACCCCTCCACTTT

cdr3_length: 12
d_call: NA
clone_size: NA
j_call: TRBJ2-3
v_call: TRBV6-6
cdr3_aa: CASNRQSDTQYF
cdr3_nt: TGTGCCAGCAACCGACAGTCAGATACGCAGTATTTT

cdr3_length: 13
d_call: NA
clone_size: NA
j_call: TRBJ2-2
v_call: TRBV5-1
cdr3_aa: CASSLQDTGELFF
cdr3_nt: TGCGCCAGCAGCTTGCAGGACACCGGGGAGCTGTTTTTT

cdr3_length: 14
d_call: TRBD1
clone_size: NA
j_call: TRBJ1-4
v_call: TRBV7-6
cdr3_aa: CASSRTGGSEKLFF
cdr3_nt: TGTGCCAGCAGCCGGACAGGGGGAAGTGAAAAACTGTTTTTT

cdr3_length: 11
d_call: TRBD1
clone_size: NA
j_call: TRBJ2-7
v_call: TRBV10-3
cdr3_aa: CATGTDYEQYF
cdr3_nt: TGTGCCACCGGGACAGACTACGAGCAGTACTTC

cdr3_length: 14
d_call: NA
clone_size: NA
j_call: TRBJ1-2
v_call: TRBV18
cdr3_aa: CASSPLLEDYGYTF
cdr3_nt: TGTGCCAGCTCACCTCTCTTAGAAGACTATGGCTACACCTTC

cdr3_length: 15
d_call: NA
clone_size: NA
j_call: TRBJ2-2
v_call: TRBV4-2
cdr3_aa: CASTGTSIVTGELFF
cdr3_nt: TGTGCCAGCACGGGCACTAGCATAGTCACCGGGGAGCTGTTTTTT

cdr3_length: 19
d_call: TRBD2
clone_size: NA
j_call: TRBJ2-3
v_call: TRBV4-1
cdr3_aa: CASSQDGTSVRGSTDTQYF
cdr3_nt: TGCGCCAGCAGCCAAGATGGGACCTCTGTGCGGGGGTCCACAGATACGCAGTATTTT

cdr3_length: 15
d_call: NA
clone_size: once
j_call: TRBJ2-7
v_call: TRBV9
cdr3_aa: CASSVGGGGSGEQYF
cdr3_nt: TGTGCCAGCAGCGTAGGAGGAGGAGGGTCGGGCGAGCAGTACTTC

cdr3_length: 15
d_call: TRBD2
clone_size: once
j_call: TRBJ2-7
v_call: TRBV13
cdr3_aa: CASSLFERGGHEQYF
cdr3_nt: TGTGCCAGCAGCTTATTTGAACGGGGGGGACACGAGCAGTACTTC

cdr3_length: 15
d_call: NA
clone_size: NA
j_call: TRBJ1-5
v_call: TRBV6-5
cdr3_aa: CASSPLAPRDQPQHF
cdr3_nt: TGTGCCAGCAGCCCACTGGCCCCGAGGGATCAGCCCCAGCATTTT

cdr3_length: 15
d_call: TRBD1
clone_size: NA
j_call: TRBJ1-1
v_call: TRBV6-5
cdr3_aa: CASSTWTGANTEAFF
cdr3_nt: TGTGCCAGCAGTACCTGGACAGGGGCCAACACTGAAGCTTTCTTT

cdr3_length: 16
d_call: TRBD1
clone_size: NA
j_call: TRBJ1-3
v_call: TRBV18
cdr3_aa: CASSPQGQGTGNTIYF
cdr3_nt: TGTGCCAGCTCACCCCAGGGACAGGGGACAGGAAACACCATATATTTT

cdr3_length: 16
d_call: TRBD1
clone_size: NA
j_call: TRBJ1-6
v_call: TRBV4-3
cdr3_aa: CASSQESWTGGSPLHF
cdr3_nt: TGCGCCAGCAGCCAAGAGTCCTGGACAGGGGGATCACCCCTCCACTTT

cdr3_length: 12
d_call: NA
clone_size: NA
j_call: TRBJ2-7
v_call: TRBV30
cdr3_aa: CAWSPSSYEQYF
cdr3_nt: TGTGCCTGGAGCCCCAGCTCCTACGAGCAGTACTTC

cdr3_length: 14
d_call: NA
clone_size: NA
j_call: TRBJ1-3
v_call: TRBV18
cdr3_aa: CASSPRQDGNTIYF
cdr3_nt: TGTGCCAGCTCACCTCGACAGGACGGAAACACCATATATTTT

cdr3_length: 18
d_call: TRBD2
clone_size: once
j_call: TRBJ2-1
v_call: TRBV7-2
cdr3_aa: CASSLVGSGGSSYNEQFF
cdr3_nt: TGTGCCAGCAGCTTAGTCGGTAGCGGGGGCAGCTCCTACAATGAGCAGTTCTTC

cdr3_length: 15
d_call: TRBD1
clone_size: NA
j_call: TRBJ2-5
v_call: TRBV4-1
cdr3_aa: CASSHRQGDQETQYF
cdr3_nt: TGCGCCAGCAGCCATCGACAGGGAGACCAAGAGACCCAGTACTTC

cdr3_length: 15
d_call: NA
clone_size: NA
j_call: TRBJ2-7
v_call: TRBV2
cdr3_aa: CASKIDRAGSYEQYF
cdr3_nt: TGTGCCAGCAAGATCGACCGGGCGGGCTCCTACGAGCAGTACTTC

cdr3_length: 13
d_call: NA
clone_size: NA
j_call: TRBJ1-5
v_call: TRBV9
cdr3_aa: CASSAGGNQPQHF
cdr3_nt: TGTGCCAGCAGCGCTGGAGGGAATCAGCCCCAGCATTTT

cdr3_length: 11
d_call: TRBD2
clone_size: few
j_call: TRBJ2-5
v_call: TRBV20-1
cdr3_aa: CSAEWGGAQYF
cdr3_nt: TGCAGTGCCGAATGGGGGGGGGCCCAGTACTTC

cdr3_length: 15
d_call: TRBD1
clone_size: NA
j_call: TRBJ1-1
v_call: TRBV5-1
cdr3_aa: CASSSGQGAFTEAFF
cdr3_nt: TGCGCCAGCAGCTCGGGACAGGGGGCGTTTACTGAAGCTTTCTTT

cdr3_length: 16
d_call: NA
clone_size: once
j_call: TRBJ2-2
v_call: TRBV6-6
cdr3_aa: CASSYFNPGNTGELFF
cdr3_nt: TGTGCCAGCAGTTACTTCAATCCGGGGAACACCGGGGAGCTGTTTTTT

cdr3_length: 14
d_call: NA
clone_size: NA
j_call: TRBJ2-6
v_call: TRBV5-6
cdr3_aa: CASSSVSGANVLTF
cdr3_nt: TGTGCCAGCAGCTCGGTCTCTGGGGCCAACGTCCTGACTTTC

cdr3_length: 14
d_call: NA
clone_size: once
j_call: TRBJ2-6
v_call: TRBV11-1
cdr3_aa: CASSPGLGANVLTF
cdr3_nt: TGTGCCAGCAGCCCCGGTCTAGGGGCCAACGTCCTGACTTTC